Described below is a single T cell receptor (beta chain) sequence and its context. The entry originates in a study of blood T cells in healthy people across ages. A second PCR, run for about 7 to 11 cycles, used a sample-barcoded 5' primer plus a J-beta primer mix. Each sample provided no less than 2.5 million CDR3-containing paired-end reads. TCRdb itself ran the 5' RACE reads through MiXCR, one entry per CDR3 protein. The sample has roughly 830,000 distinct CDR3 sequences, approximately 59% seen once. The CDR3 runs 14 residues. The germline gives CDR1 SGHTA, CDR2 FQGNSA. V shed 5 bases, J shed 4 bases, and the junction held 5 bases outside the gene matches.

The sequenced sample was blood. V usage is TRBV7-2 and J usage is TRBJ2-5; 9 bases map to TRBD1. This sequence originates from a man aged 25 to 40 in good health. CDR3: CASSVGDRVETQYF. The CDR3 region has the DNA TGTGCCAGCAGCGTAGGGGACAGGGTAGAGACCCAGTACTTC.